This passage covers 18 T cell receptor beta chains from one sample sequenced in a study of blood T cell repertoires in COVID-19. TCRdb's table, derived via immunoSEQ multiplex PCR, lists solely in-frame clones and lacks some. The sample holds approximately 300,000 clones, roughly 85% seen once. Source material: PBMCs or T cells enriched from blood (not recorded which). The receptors here all came from a woman in her thirties who had recovered from COVID-19.

V gene TRBV24-1 combines with J gene TRBJ1-2; 7 bases line up with TRBD1. J was trimmed by 3 bases and V by 3 bases; bases with no gene match: 3. Germline CDR1 KGHDR, CDR2 SFDVKD. The CDR3 consists of 14 residues. The CDR3 nucleotides read TGTGCCACCAGTGATACTGGGACAGACTATGGCTACACCTTC. As protein: CATSDTGTDYGYTF.

This chain links TRBV19 with TRBJ1-6, with TRBD1 as a possible D gene (5 bases). V was trimmed by 6 bases and J by 8 bases, leaving 23 bases between them. Per germline, CDR1 LNHDA and CDR2 SQIVND (reference sequence). This CDR3 has 17 amino acids. CDR3 protein: CASRPESGPGADSPLHF. The CDR3 DNA follows: TGTGCCAGTAGACCCGAGAGCGGGCCCGGGGCCGATTCACCCCTCCACTTT. Full variable domain (rest looked up from reference TRBV19 and TRBJ1-6): DGGITQSPKYLFRKEGQNVTLSCEQNLNHDAMYWYRQDPGQGLRLIYYSQIVNDFQKGDIAEGYSVSREKKESFPLTVTSAQKNPTAFYLCASRPESGPGADSPLHFGNGTRLTVT.

The J gene is TRBJ2-1, the V gene TRBV24-1; 10 bases map to TRBD1. CDR1 and CDR2 from the germline V gene are KGHDR and SFDVKD. V dropped 5 bases and J dropped 8; count of bases not matched to a gene: 11. This CDR3 region has 16 residues. The DNA of the CDR3 is TGTGCCACCAGTGGCCGGGACAGGGGAGCGACTGATGAGCAGTTCTTC. Its translation: CATSGRDRGATDEQFF.

This chain uses TRBV25-1 with TRBJ2-1; D is uncertain. Trimming shortened V by 3 bases and J by 1 base, and 7 bases separated the two germline ends. In germline, CDR1 is MGHDK, CDR2 SYGVNS. The CDR3 totals 14 residues. CDR3 loop: CASSDRVSYNEQFF. Written as DNA, the CDR3 is TGTGCCAGCAGTGATCGGGTTTCCTACAATGAGCAGTTCTTC.

The V and J genes are TRBV7-2 and TRBJ2-7; possibly TRBD2 for D (6 bases). The V end lost 3 bases, the J end lost 0 bases, and 12 bases lay between the germline ends. This CDR3 spans 15 amino acids. CDR1 and CDR2 (germline): SGHTA, FQGNSA. CDR3 DNA: TGTGCCAGCAGCTTGGGCGCGACTAGCTCCTACGAGCAGTACTTC. It specifies CASSLGATSSYEQYF.

This rearrangement joins TRBV5-1 to TRBJ2-1, with 7 nucleotides matching TRBD1. CDR1 and CDR2 (germline): SGHRS, YFSETQ. V shed 4 bases, J shed 5 bases, and the junction held 3 bases outside the gene matches. There are 13 residues in the CDR3. In DNA form, the CDR3 reads TGCGCCAGCAGCCCGGGACAGAACAATGAGCAGTTCTTC. As protein: CASSPGQNNEQFF.

In nucleotides, the CDR3 is TGTGCTAGTGGTCCCAGGGGGGCGAACACTGAAGCTTTCTTT. Amino acids: CASGPRGANTEAFF. This chain uses TRBV12-5 with TRBJ1-1; 7 nucleotides match TRBD1. The junction had 4 bases not matched to a gene; V was cut back by 5 bases and J by 1 base. The CDR3 totals 14 residues. CDR1 is LGHNT and CDR2 is FRNRAP in the germline V gene.

Only a few counts were recorded for this clone. This chain uses TRBV5-4 with TRBJ2-7; D is possibly TRBD2 (5 bases). The CDR3 runs 14 residues. Germline assignment: CDR1 SGHNT and CDR2 YYREEE (reference sequence). The germline V and J ends were trimmed by 4 bases and 1 base, with 12 bases remaining between them. CDR3 residues: CASSPAGPSYEQYF. CDR3 nucleotides: TGTGCCAGCAGCCCTGCGGGCCCTTCCTACGAGCAGTACTTC.

The chain carries TRBV6-5 and TRBJ1-5, with D unclear. CDR3 length equals 15 residues. Germline V CDR1 and CDR2: MNHEY, SVGAGI. The V gene lost 0 bases and the J gene lost 0 bases, with 6 bases spanning the gap. CDR3 DNA sequence: TGTGCCAGCAGTTACTCCGAGTATAGCAATCAGCCCCAGCATTTT. Translation: CASSYSEYSNQPQHF.

The J gene is TRBJ1-1, the V gene TRBV11-2, with 10 bases lining up with TRBD1. Germline V lookup: CDR1 SGHAT, CDR2 FQNNGV. This CDR3 has 17 amino acids. Losses at the gene ends were 5 bases for V and 3 bases for J; bases not matched to a gene: 12. The CDR3 loop is CASSLPWTGGEDTEAFF. CDR3 bases: TGTGCCAGCAGCCTACCTTGGACAGGGGGTGAGGACACTGAAGCTTTCTTT.

The chain carries TRBV20-1 and TRBJ1-4, with unresolved D. V lost 2 bases and J lost 7, with 5 bases in between. Germline V gene data show CDR1 as DFQATT and CDR2 as SNEGSKA (reference sequence). This CDR3 spans 11 amino acids. CDR3 sequence (DNA): TGCAGTGCTAGAAAAGCTGAAAAACTGTTTTTT. Its translation: CSARKAEKLFF.

The gene calls are TRBV23-1 and TRBJ1-2; maybe TRBD1 (5 bases). Being an ORF, TRBV23-1 has a function that is uncertain. V was trimmed by 4 bases and J by 7 bases, leaving 22 bases between them. This CDR3 has 16 amino acids. The CDR3 reads CASSRSVGQGNFGYTF. CDR3 in DNA: TGCGCCAGCAGTCGGTCCGTGGGGCAGGGAAATTTTGGCTACACCTTC.

The J gene is TRBJ2-1, the V gene TRBV6-5; the match to TRBD2 covers 11 bases. CDR3 length: 15 amino acids. CDR1 is MNHEY, CDR2 SVGAGI, per germline. The junction had 5 bases not matched to a gene; V was cut back by 6 bases and J by 4 bases. The DNA of the CDR3 is TGTGCCAGCAGCCAGGGACTAGCGGAGTACAATGAGCAGTTCTTC. The encoded protein is CASSQGLAEYNEQFF.

The chain employs TRBV19 and TRBJ1-2; a possible D gene is TRBD1 (6 bases). This CDR3 region has 12 residues. CDR1 and CDR2 from the germline V gene are LNHDA and SQIVND (reference sequence). Trimming left V 10 bases short and J 5 bases short, with 14 bases between. Here the CDR3 DNA reads TGTGCCACCGGGGGGGGGCCTTATGGCTACACCTTC. This gives the protein CATGGGPYGYTF.

The gene calls are TRBV19 and TRBJ2-7, with 7 bases fitting TRBD2. The length of the CDR3 is 15 residues. The V and J ends lost 1 base and 1 base, in that order; junction bases with no gene match: 4. CDR1 LNHDA and CDR2 SQIVND come from the germline V gene (reference sequence). CDR3 region: CASSIVGGGSYEQYF. The CDR3 DNA reads TGTGCCAGTAGTATAGTAGGCGGGGGATCCTACGAGCAGTACTTC. The complete variable domain, with remaining parts taken from reference TRBV19 and TRBJ2-7, reads DGGITQSPKYLFRKEGQNVTLSCEQNLNHDAMYWYRQDPGQGLRLIYYSQIVNDFQKGDIAEGYSVSREKKESFPLTVTSAQKNPTAFYLCASSIVGGGSYEQYFGPGTRLTVT.

The chain recombines TRBV5-4 with TRBJ1-1; D is perhaps TRBD1 (5 bases). The V and J ends lost 4 bases and 1 base respectively, with 11 bases between them. CDR1 is SGHNT and CDR2 is YYREEE in the germline V gene (reference sequence). The CDR3 contains 14 residues. CDR3 residues: CASSPGGGNTEAFF. The CDR3, as DNA: TGTGCCAGCAGCCCCGGGGGGGGGAACACTGAAGCTTTCTTT.

V is TRBV5-8 and J is TRBJ2-5, with a weak D call TRBD1 (6 bases). Germline-derived CDR1 and CDR2 are SGHTS and YDEGEE. Trimming shortened V by 0 bases and J by 4 bases, and 16 bases separated the two germline ends. The CDR3 totals 16 residues. The CDR3 loop is CASSLGTGSDRETQYF. The CDR3 region has the DNA TGTGCCAGCAGCTTGGGAACAGGGTCCGATAGAGAGACCCAGTACTTC.

The chain employs TRBV5-4 and TRBJ2-3; 12 nucleotides align to TRBD2. The CDR3 has 18 residues. J lost 1 base, V lost 4 bases, and 10 bases had no gene match. Germline V lookup: CDR1 SGHNT, CDR2 YYREEE (reference sequence). The CDR3 DNA sequence: TGTGCCAGCAGCGGGGGACTAGCGGGCGGGCCGGGCACAGATACGCAGTATTTT. It specifies CASSGGLAGGPGTDTQYF.